This T cell receptor beta chain was identified in a study of cytomegalovirus exposure and HLA in healthy donors. This CDR3 has 15 residues. Germline V CDR1 and CDR2: MNHEY, SMNVEV (reference sequence). Trimming removed 1 base from V and 4 bases from J, with 10 bases in between. PCR was performed using 60 Vbeta and 13 Jbeta primers. Libraries were prepared by immunoSEQ multiplex PCR; TCRdb keeps only in-frame clonotypes and omits some of them. The repertoire includes around 200,000 clones, more than 65% of them detected once, and more than 0.95% sits in the top ten. This chain joins TRBV27 and TRBJ2-2, with TRBD2 as a possible D gene (6 bases). This receptor was identified in a girl aged 2-15 years in good health and CMV-seropositive. What was sequenced was PBMCs. CDR3 nucleotides: TGTGCCAGCAGTTTATTAGACGGGGGCACCGGGGAGCTGTTTTTT. Amino acid sequence: CASSLLDGGTGELFF.